This TCR beta chain was retrieved from a study of cytomegalovirus exposure and HLA in healthy donors. Regarding the study as a whole: The study designated fewer than 200 TCR beta chains cytomegalovirus-associated. Among immune exposure information, only CMV serostatus was available. Using a false discovery rate of 0.05, a later analysis showed that approximately 18,000 TCR beta sequences were associated with HLA alleles. Rare sequences made up most TCRs, while some public TCRs were found in many donors.

V was trimmed by 7 bases and J by 0 bases, leaving 9 bases between them. CDR1 and CDR2 (germline): MNHNS, SASEGT. The CDR3 extends over 13 amino acids. With respect to this clone: Its antigen remains unidentified.

PCR was performed using 60 Vbeta and 13 Jbeta primers. The repertoire was sequenced with immunoSEQ multiplex PCR; TCRdb's copy has only in-frame clones and lacks some. With roughly 70,000 clones in the sample, the ten largest clones hold under 3%. This clonotype originated in a man aged 35-49 years in good health and CMV-seronegative. Sequenced sample: PBMCs. The chain employs TRBV6-1 and TRBJ1-2; no clear D. The CDR3 is CASKLSTNYGYTF. The CDR3 DNA follows: TGTGCCAGCAAACTCTCGACTAACTATGGCTACACCTTC.